This TCR beta chain was found in a study of cytomegalovirus exposure and HLA in healthy donors. The germline V and J ends were trimmed by 6 bases and 6 bases, with 11 bases remaining between them. Germline V gene lookup returns CDR1 MGHDK and CDR2 SYGVNS. This CDR3 region has 12 residues. The PCR had 60 Vbeta and 13 Jbeta primers. TCRdb's copy holds only in-frame clones and misses some; the assay was immunoSEQ multiplex PCR. Here the sample spans more than 50,000 clones, roughly 74% being singletons. The sample comprised PBMCs. V usage is TRBV25-1 and J usage is TRBJ1-2; D might be TRBD1 (5 bases). The receptor was derived from a man in his forties in good health and CMV-seropositive. The CDR3 here is CASSGGADGYTF. CDR3 sequence (DNA): TGTGCCAGCAGCGGGGGTGCGGATGGCTACACCTTC.